These 17 T cell receptor beta chains came from one sample sequenced in a study of blood T cell repertoires in COVID-19. Sequencing was performed with immunoSEQ multiplex PCR; in TCRdb, only in-frame clones are kept and a portion is missing. Of approximately 150,000 clones in the sample, roughly 84% were seen once. The sequencing sample was made of PBMCs or T cells enriched from blood (not recorded which). The receptors shown here come from a man aged 60-69 years who had recovered from COVID-19.

The rearrangement joins TRBV5-4 to TRBJ1-3, with 9 bases identical to TRBD1. Germline V gene data show CDR1 as SGHNT and CDR2 as YYREEE (reference sequence). Unmatched junction bases numbered 5, after V lost 4 bases and J lost 0 bases. This CDR3 comprises 16 residues. The CDR3 loop is CASSRDRAPSGNTIYF. CDR3 sequence (DNA): TGTGCCAGCAGCAGGGACAGGGCTCCCTCTGGAAACACCATATATTTT.

This clone has more than one count but fewer than ten. The chain combines TRBV14 with TRBJ2-7, with D possibly being TRBD2 (7 bases). This CDR3 contains 12 residues. Germline V gene lookup returns CDR1 SGHDN and CDR2 FVKESK. Trimming shortened V by 4 bases and J by 6 bases, and 10 bases separated the two germline ends. Here the CDR3 DNA reads TGTGCCAGCAGCCGGGAGGGGGGCGAGCAGTACTTC. Translation: CASSREGGEQYF. Combining the CDR3 with reference TRBV14 and TRBJ2-7 gives the whole variable domain EAGVTQFPSHSVIEKGQTVTLRCDPISGHDNLYWYRRVMGKEIKFLLHFVKESKQDESGMPNNRFLAERTGGTYSTLKVQPAELEDSGVYFCASSREGGEQYFGPGTRLTVT.

This rearrangement joins TRBV6-5 to TRBJ1-2, with D perhaps TRBD1 (5 bases). In germline, CDR1 is MNHEY, CDR2 SVGAGI. The CDR3 has 13 residues. V shed 5 bases and J shed 4 bases, with 11 bases lying between them. CDR3: CASSRPGCYGYTF. CDR3 sequence (DNA): TGTGCCAGCAGTCGACCAGGGTGCTATGGCTACACCTTC.

V usage is TRBV27 and J usage is TRBJ2-7, with TRBD1 matching 9 bases. V shed 10 bases, J shed 2 bases, and the junction held 15 bases outside the gene matches. CDR3 size: 16 residues. CDR1 and CDR2 from the germline V gene are MNHEY and SMNVEV (reference sequence). DNA for the CDR3: TGTGCCACCGCAACTACCCAGGACAGGGGCACCTACGAGCAGTACTTC. Translating gives CATATTQDRGTYEQYF.

The chain employs TRBV3-1 (or the pseudogene TRBV3-2) and TRBJ2-5; 7 bases align to TRBD2. V lost 1 base, J lost 1 base, and 15 bases stayed unmatched. The CDR3 runs 19 residues. CDR1 is LGHDT, CDR2 YNNKEL, per germline (reference sequence). The CDR3 nucleotides are TGTGCCAGCAGCCAAGGGGCTAGCGGATCCCTGCCCATCCAAGAGACCCAGTACTTC. It codes for CASSQGASGSLPIQETQYF.

This clone was recorded once. This rearrangement joins TRBV12-3 or TRBV12-4 to TRBJ2-7, with no clear D. Trimming shortened V by 1 base and J by 5 bases, and 6 bases separated the two germline ends. This CDR3 is 12 amino acids long. CDR3 in DNA: TGTGCCAGCAGTTTAGTCATCCACGAGCAGTACTTC. Protein: CASSLVIHEQYF.

The rearrangement joins TRBV7-8 to TRBJ1-2; tentative D call: TRBD1 (6 bases). Germline V gives CDR1 SGHVS, CDR2 FQNEAQ. V lost 3 bases to trimming and J lost 2 bases, with 22 bases between them. This CDR3 region has 18 residues. The DNA for the CDR3 is TGTGCCAGCAGCTTCCCTTACCCAACCGGGACAACCAACTATGGCTACACCTTC. Translated, it gives CASSFPYPTGTTNYGYTF.

The rearrangement joins TRBV7-2 to TRBJ1-5; 9 positions match TRBD1. Trimming cost V 1 base and J 6 bases; bases outside gene matches: 4. The V gene's germline CDR1 is SGHTA and CDR2 FQGNSA. The CDR3 runs 15 residues. This chain's CDR3 is CASSLETGGPQPQHF. CDR3 coding DNA: TGTGCCAGCAGCTTAGAGACAGGGGGTCCTCAGCCCCAGCATTTT.

The CDR3 DNA follows: TGTGCCAGCAGCTTAGCTTACAGCTCCTACAATGAGCAGTTCTTC. Amino acid sequence: CASSLAYSSYNEQFF. The chain couples TRBV7-2 to TRBJ2-1; D gene uncertain. The CDR3 runs to 15 residues. CDR1 SGHTA and CDR2 FQGNSA come from the germline V gene. Deletions cut 0 bases from V and 0 bases from J, with 6 bases between.

The chain recombines TRBV12-3 or TRBV12-4 with TRBJ2-3; TRBD2 might be the D (5 bases). The V gene lost 5 bases and the J gene lost 5 bases, with 11 bases spanning the gap. This CDR3 has 13 residues. Here the CDR3 reads CASSRLGLDTQYF. The CDR3 DNA sequence: TGTGCCAGCAGTCGGCTCGGACTAGATACGCAGTATTTT.

The V call is TRBV27, the J call TRBJ1-2; 7 bases map to TRBD1. Per the germline V gene, CDR1 is MNHEY and CDR2 is SMNVEV (reference sequence). The CDR3 sequence is 15 residues long. Trimming at V came to 0 bases and at J to 3 bases, leaving 4 bases not matched to a gene. The CDR3 loop reads CASSLSTGPHYGYTF. CDR3 nucleotide sequence: TGTGCCAGCAGTTTATCGACAGGGCCCCACTATGGCTACACCTTC.

The chain recombines TRBV27 with TRBJ2-3; tentatively, D is TRBD2 (7 bases). The V end was cut by 2 bases, the J end by 2 bases, with 11 bases between. The length of the CDR3 is 15 residues. Germline V gives CDR1 MNHEY, CDR2 SMNVEV (reference sequence). This CDR3 is CASSLIGGHTDTQYF. CDR3 in DNA: TGTGCCAGCAGTTTAATCGGGGGGCACACAGATACGCAGTATTTT.

The chain links TRBV7-8 to TRBJ1-1; 9 bases agree with TRBD1. The CDR3 is 15 amino acids. The junction had 9 bases not matched to a gene; V was cut back by 0 bases and J by 10 bases. In germline, CDR1 is SGHVS, CDR2 FQNEAQ. The CDR3 region is CASSLAGQGESAAFF. In DNA form, the CDR3 reads TGTGCCAGCAGCTTAGCGGGACAGGGAGAGTCCGCAGCTTTCTTT.

The chain links TRBV21-1 to TRBJ1-5. TRBV21-1 is an annotated pseudogene. This CDR3 is built from 16 residues. In nucleotides, the CDR3 is TGTGCCAGCAGCAAACTGAGGAAGAATAGCAATCAGCCCCAGCATTTT. Protein sequence: CASSKLRKNSNQPQHF.

The J gene is TRBJ1-2, the V gene TRBV12-5; D unclear. The length of the CDR3 is 14 residues. The germline V and J ends were trimmed by 0 bases and 4 bases, with 9 bases remaining between them. Looked up from germline, CDR1 is LGHNT and CDR2 is FRNRAP. The DNA of the CDR3 is TGTGCTAGTGGTTTGGTAGAGACTTCCTATGGCTACACCTTC. Amino acids: CASGLVETSYGYTF. The full variable domain, rest sourced from reference TRBV12-5 and TRBJ1-2, is DARVTQTPRHKVTEMGQEVTMRCQPILGHNTVFWYRQTMMQGLELLAYFRNRAPLDDSGMPKDRFSAEMPDATLATLKIQPSEPRDSAVYFCASGLVETSYGYTFGSGTRLTVV.

Here the CDR3 reads CASGLVLAPGTNNEQFF. Written as DNA, the CDR3 is TGTGCTAGTGGTTTGGTCCTGGCCCCGGGGACTAACAATGAGCAGTTCTTC. The rearrangement uses TRBV12-5 and TRBJ2-1, with TRBD2 matching 7 bases. The germline V gene encodes CDR1 LGHNT and CDR2 FRNRAP. The CDR3 is 17 amino acids. J gave up 5 bases and V 0 bases, and 10 bases lay outside the gene matches.

The gene calls are TRBV29-1 and TRBJ1-1; 7 nucleotides line up with TRBD1. Germline CDR1 and CDR2: SQVTM and ANQGSEA. Losses at the gene ends were 6 bases for V and 0 bases for J; bases not matched to a gene: 4. CDR3 length: 13 amino acids. The CDR3 region has the DNA TGCAGCGTCGGACAGGCCATGAACACTGAAGCTTTCTTT. Translating it yields CSVGQAMNTEAFF.